The text below deals with one T cell receptor (beta chain). Its antigen is not known. This record comes from a study of siplizumab effects on memory and regulatory T cells. General study results and limits: Alloreactive sequences tracing back to unstimulated CD4+ memory cells fell significantly with siplizumab. Treatment with siplizumab left mappable alloreactive CD4+ clones averaging 68.8% Treg-derived, compared with 25% to 30% in controls. Alloreactive clones mapping to unstimulated subsets formed only a minor fraction.

Assays examined 90,000 to 100,000 TCR templates per sample. Clones were read by immunoSEQ multiplex PCR, and TCRdb kept only the in-frame ones, dropping some. The sample lists 55,000 to 70,000 clones; more than 80% were seen once. Per germline, CDR1 SNHLY and CDR2 FYNNEI. This CDR3 has 15 amino acids. The ends were cut back, 5 bases at V and 1 base at J, with 14 bases in the middle. The sequencing input was CD8+ T cells sorted from blood. The chain carries TRBV2 and TRBJ1-2, with a weak D call TRBD1 (5 bases). The clonotype was recovered from a human donor in good health. The DNA for the CDR3 is TGTGCCAGCAGTTCTCCGGGACGGAGTAACTATGGCTACACCTTC. Translated: CASSSPGRSNYGYTF.